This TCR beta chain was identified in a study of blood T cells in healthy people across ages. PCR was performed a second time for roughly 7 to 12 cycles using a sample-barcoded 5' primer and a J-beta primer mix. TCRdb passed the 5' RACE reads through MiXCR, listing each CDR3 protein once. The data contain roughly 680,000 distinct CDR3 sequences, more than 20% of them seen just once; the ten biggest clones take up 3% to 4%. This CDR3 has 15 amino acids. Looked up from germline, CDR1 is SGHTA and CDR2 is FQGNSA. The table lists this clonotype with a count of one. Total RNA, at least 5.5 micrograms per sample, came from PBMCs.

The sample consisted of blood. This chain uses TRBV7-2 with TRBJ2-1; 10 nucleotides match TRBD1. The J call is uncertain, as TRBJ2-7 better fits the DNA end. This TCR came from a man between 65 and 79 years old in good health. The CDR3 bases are TGTGCCAGCAGCCGAGAGGGACAGGGGAGTAGCGAGCAGTACTTC. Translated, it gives CASSREGQGSSEQYF.